Given below is one T cell receptor beta chain in context. This clone was observed a handful of times. What antigen it recognizes has not been identified. Within one base of it there is no much larger clone, and no base qualities were kept. The germline V gene provides CDR1 MNHEY and CDR2 SVGAGI. From its cysteine to its phenylalanine, the CDR3 spans 14 amino acids. Just CDR3 DNA is preserved here, 42 bases in frame from base 1. Trimming takes 5 bases off V and 6 bases off J; junction bases not matched to a gene: 8. These data are taken from a study of beta chain features in type 1 diabetes (dated by TCRdb to 2016 to 2019). A note on the overall study: No differences in mean age, gender distribution, total cell number or subset yield were found between patients and healthy donors. A total of 100 million to 140 million sorted cells were examined across all samples, and the number of cells per subset was strongly correlated with RNA yield. The study compared the TCRB repertoires of sorted circulating CD4+ T cell subsets in recently diagnosed type 1 diabetes patients with those in matched healthy donors. Regulatory and stem cell-like memory subsets were isolated from only 8 patients and about 8 healthy donors, whereas naive and central memory subsets came from all 30 or so donors. Points the paper makes about the study in general: Because cDNA was sequenced instead of genomic DNA, highly expressing activated cells could be over-represented, though the groups showed no difference in activation or CD3 levels. Shorter templates might be favored by PCR, yet because patient and control samples were amplified and corrected together, any such skew would affect both groups equally. Naive, central memory and regulatory TCRB repertoires appeared more similar among patients than among healthy donors. Type 1 diabetes patients showed a moderate but significant shortening of TCRB CDR3 length in all four CD4+ subsets. HLA sub-analyses involved small numbers of individuals, so any influence of HLA type on TCRB rearrangement remained unresolved. At VDJ recombination sites, patients with type 1 diabetes made fewer insertions and deleted more nucleotides, a pattern implying thymic rearrangement abnormalities.

The High Capacity cDNA Reverse Transcription Kit was used to reverse transcribe all of the isolated RNA, meaning that expressed TCRB transcripts were what got sequenced. Naive, central memory and regulatory T cell samples underwent deep immunoSEQ sequencing, averaging around 3.9 million total reads per sample. After sorted cells were lysed in RLT buffer, RNA was extracted with DNase-treated RNeasy Micro or Mini kits, with the choice depending on cell number. Each cell subset was processed on its own to prevent cross-contamination, while patient and healthy donor samples were processed together. Using the immunoSEQ multiplex PCR, TCRB sequences were amplified from cDNA into 87-bp fragments spanning the CDR3 region. The amplicons were sequenced using the Illumina HiSeq platform. Per the source publication's procedure: PCR bias was computationally corrected using synthetic template baselines, reads within Hamming distance 2 were collapsed, and singletons that could not be merged were discarded. Reads were aligned against IMGT to assign V, D and J genes, CDR3 length and insertions or deletions at six rearrangement sites. Clonotype counts were normalized to sorted cell number within each subset before computing true diversity and Gini coefficients with the tcR R package. The overlap coefficient, calculated on TCRB nucleotide sequences, was used to quantify repertoire sharing. TCRdb holds this immuneACCESS table with in-frame rearrangements only. Some clones are missing; in checked studies, unresolved V genes explain under half, and the rest has no known cause. The V and J calls and clone size come from that table; D and trimming were worked out from the DNA. Counted in this sample were 150,000 to 180,000 clones; 10% to 13% of them appeared once. The ten most abundant clones make up roughly 0.45% of the sample.

From each donor, a single peripheral blood sample of about 110 mL on average was drawn into heparinised tubes. A BD FACSAria II and a panel including CD45RO, CCR7, CD25, CD127, CD95 and CD27 were used to sort naive, central memory, regulatory and stem cell-like memory CD4+ T cells. Every sorted population had a purity above 95%. PBMCs were isolated immediately by Lymphoprep density gradient centrifugation and stained directly without culture. To minimize batch effects, samples were stained and sorted in pairs, one healthy donor with one patient per experiment. The receptor comes from a young man with type 1 diabetes. In this chain, TRBV6-5 is recombined with TRBJ2-5, and 8 bases in between align with TRBD1. Material: central memory CD4+ T cells from blood. CDR3 loop: CASSRSGGAKTQYF. In nucleotide form, the sequence is TGTGCCAGCAGTCGTTCAGGGGGCGCAAAGACCCAGTACTTC.